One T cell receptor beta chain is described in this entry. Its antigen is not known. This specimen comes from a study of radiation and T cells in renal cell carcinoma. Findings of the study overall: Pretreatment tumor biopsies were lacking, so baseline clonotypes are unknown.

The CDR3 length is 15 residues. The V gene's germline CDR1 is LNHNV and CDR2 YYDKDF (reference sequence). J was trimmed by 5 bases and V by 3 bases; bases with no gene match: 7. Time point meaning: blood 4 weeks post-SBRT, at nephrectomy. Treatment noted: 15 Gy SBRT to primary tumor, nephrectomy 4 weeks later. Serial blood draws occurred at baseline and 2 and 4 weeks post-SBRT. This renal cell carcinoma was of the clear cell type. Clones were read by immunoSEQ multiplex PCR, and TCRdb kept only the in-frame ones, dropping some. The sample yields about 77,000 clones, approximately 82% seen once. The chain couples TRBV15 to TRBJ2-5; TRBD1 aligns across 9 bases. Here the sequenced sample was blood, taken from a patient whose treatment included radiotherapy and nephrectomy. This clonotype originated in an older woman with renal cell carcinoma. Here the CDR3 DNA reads TGTGCCACCAGCAGGCGGACAGGGGTGATCGAGACCCAGTACTTC. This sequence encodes CATSRRTGVIETQYF.